The T cell receptor (beta chain) under discussion was sequenced for a study of CD8 T cell repertoires and HIV-1 epitope variants (dated by TCRdb to 2018 to 2020). As for the study more broadly: Twenty-five peptides representing autologous and known Gag and Nef epitope variants were each used to stimulate T cells in separate culture wells. A CMV, EBV and flu peptide pool, the Ebola AY9 epitope as negative control, and a no-peptide well were included as control conditions. Tested epitopes included three Gag epitope families and Nef HW9 and YT9. T cells were enriched with the EasySep Human T Cell Enrichment Kit and co-cultured with equal numbers of autologous T cell-negative cells as antigen-presenting cells. Cultures were maintained for around 11 days in IMDM with gentamicin, and half-media changes adding IL-2, IL-7 and IL-15 were performed on days 3 and 7. An aliquot of 1M T cells was set aside as an uncultured baseline condition, separate from the approximately 80 T cell cultures. A total of around 83 T cell cultures were run, with each culture condition performed in triplicate except for one peptide, which was performed in duplicate. Broader findings and caveats from the paper: The assay identified only TCR beta chains and indicated proliferation to antigen, not T cell function or cytokine profile. Of the nine antigen-specific TCR beta clonotypes identified, more than five appeared cross-reactive for autologous or known escape epitope variants. The Nef KF9 family was recognized by five clonotypes and the HW9 family by one, and no responses to the TAALDMSHF plasma variant were observed.

As regards this clone: Its specific antigen is unknown. Per-base qualities were not stored, and no clone one base away is much larger.

The EasySep Human CD8+ T Cell Enrichment Kit was used on day 10 to isolate CD8+ T cells from every culture. The immunoSEQ platform was used to sequence TCR beta CDR3 regions at survey depth. The QIAamp DNA micro kit was used to extract genomic DNA from every cultured and uncultured CD8+ T cell population. Per the original workflow: Samples with under 5,000 productive reads were excluded, and this exclusion removed about 7% of the roughly 75 HIV peptide-stimulated cultures. A MANAFEST web app trimmed sequences to CDR3 and removed nonproductive sequences, CDR3s under 5 amino acids, and those not starting C or ending F/W. To count as antigen-specific, a clonotype had to be expanded in at least 2 of 3 replicates compared with the no-peptide control at FDR 0.01, and only within one epitope family. A frequency at least fivefold higher than in wells stimulated with peptides from other epitope families was additionally required for specific clonotypes. Here the immuneACCESS table is served through TCRdb, limited to in-frame sequences with V and J called. Missing clones are a known gap in these copies; in checked studies unresolved V genes cover under half, and the rest lacks a known reason. V and J calls plus clone size are reproduced from that table; the DNA served to infer D and trimming. The sample has approximately 3,000 clones on record, approximately 70% of them singletons. The ten largest clonotypes hold under 45% of the sample.

Trimming at the junction amounts to 1 base on V and 3 bases on J, and the germline ends lie 4 bases apart. In the germline V gene, CDR1 corresponds to SGHTA and CDR2 to FQGNSA. The CDR3 goes from the cysteine to the phenylalanine over 13 residues. Here the CDR3 DNA is all that survives: 39 bases in frame from base 1. Input material: cultured CD8+ T cells derived from PBMCs. In this chain, TRBV7-2 is recombined with TRBJ1-5; no D gene call is confident. This clonotype was sampled from a male donor with HIV. The DNA sequence is given as TGTGCCAGCAGCTTAGGAGTCAATCAGCCCCAGCATTTT. The resulting protein is CASSLGVNQPQHF.